The sequence of this TCR beta chain was determined in a study of cytomegalovirus exposure and HLA in healthy donors. The overall study: The Caucasian-associated ancestry cluster contained about four fifths of the approximately 400 genotyped donors.

Germline lookup yields CDR1 SGDLS and CDR2 YYNGEE. The CDR3 has 15 residues. V was trimmed by 4 bases and J by 9 bases, leaving 20 bases between them. The PCR used 60 Vbeta and 13 Jbeta primers. Produced via immunoSEQ multiplex PCR; TCRdb's table is partial and in-frame only. The sample shows approximately 120,000 clones, roughly 80% of them seen only once. The V and J genes are TRBV9 and TRBJ2-1; D might be TRBD2 (7 bases). This receptor was identified in a woman aged 45 to 65 in good health and CMV-seropositive. Sequencing was carried out using PBMCs. DNA of the CDR3: TGTGCCAGCAGCCCGCGGGACTTAGGGGGGGGTGAGCAGTTCTTC. Translated, it gives CASSPRDLGGGEQFF.